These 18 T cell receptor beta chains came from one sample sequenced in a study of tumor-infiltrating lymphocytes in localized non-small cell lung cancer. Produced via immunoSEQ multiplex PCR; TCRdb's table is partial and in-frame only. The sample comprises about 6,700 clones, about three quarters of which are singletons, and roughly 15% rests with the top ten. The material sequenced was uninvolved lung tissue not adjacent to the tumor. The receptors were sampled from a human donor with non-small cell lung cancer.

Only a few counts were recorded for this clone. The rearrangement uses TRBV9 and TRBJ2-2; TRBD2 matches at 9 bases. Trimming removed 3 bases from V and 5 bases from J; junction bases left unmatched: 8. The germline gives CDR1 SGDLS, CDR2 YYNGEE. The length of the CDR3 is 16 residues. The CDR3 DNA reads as TGTGCCAGCAGCGCAGAAAGCGGGGGGATTACCGGGGAGCTGTTTTTT. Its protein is CASSAESGGITGELFF.

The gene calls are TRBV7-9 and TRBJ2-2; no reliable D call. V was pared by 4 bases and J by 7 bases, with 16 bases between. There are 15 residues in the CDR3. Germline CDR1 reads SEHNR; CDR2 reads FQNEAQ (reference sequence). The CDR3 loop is CASSSDGFSGGELFF. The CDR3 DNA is TGTGCCAGCAGCTCCGATGGGTTCTCTGGCGGGGAGCTGTTTTTT.

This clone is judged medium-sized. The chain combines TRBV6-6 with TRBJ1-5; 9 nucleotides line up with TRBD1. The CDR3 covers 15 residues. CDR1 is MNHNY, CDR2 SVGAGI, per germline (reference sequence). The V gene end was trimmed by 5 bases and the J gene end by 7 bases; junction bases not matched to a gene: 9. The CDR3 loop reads CASSLDGQGSQPQHF. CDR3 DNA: TGTGCCAGCAGTCTTGACGGACAGGGGAGCCAGCCCCAGCATTTT.

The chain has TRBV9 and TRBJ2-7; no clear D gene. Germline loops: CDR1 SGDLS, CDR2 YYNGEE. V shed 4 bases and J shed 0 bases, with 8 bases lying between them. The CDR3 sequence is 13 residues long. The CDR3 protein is CASSPPGSYEQYF. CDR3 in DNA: TGTGCCAGCAGCCCCCCGGGCTCCTACGAGCAGTACTTC.

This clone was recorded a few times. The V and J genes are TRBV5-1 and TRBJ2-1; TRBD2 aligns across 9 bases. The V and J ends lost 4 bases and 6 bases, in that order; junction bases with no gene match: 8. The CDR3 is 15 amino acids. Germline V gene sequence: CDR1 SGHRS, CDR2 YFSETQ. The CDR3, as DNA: TGCGCCAGCAGCCAGGACCCTAGCGGGGCCAATGAGCAGTTCTTC. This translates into CASSQDPSGANEQFF.

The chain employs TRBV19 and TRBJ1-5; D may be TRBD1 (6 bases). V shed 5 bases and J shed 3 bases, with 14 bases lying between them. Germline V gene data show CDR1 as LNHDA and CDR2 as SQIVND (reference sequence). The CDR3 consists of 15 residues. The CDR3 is CASSFQGIVNQPQHF. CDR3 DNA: TGTGCCAGTAGTTTTCAGGGGATCGTCAATCAGCCCCAGCATTTT.

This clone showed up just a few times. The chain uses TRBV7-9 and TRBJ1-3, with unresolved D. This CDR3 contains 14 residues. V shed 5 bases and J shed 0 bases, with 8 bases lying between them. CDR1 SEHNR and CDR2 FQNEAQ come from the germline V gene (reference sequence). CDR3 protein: CASSVTSSGNTIYF. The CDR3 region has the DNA TGTGCCAGCAGCGTGACAAGCTCTGGAAACACCATATATTTT.

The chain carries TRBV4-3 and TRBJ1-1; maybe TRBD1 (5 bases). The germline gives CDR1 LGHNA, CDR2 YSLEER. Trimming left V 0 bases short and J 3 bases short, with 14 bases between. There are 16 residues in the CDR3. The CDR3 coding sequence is TGCGCCAGCAGCCAAGATCCGAACAGGCGGGACACTGAAGCTTTCTTT. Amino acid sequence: CASSQDPNRRDTEAFF.

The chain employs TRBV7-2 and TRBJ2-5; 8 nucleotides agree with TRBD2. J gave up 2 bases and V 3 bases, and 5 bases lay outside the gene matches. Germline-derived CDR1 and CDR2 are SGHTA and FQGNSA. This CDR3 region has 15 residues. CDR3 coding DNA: TGTGCCAGCAGCTTCCGGCGGGGGGTTCAAGAGACCCAGTACTTC. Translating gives CASSFRRGVQETQYF.

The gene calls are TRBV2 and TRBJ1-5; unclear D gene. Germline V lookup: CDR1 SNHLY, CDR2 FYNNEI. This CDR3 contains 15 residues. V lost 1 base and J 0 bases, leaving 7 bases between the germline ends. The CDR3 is CASSEGLSSNQPQHF. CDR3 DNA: TGTGCCAGCAGTGAAGGTCTCAGTAGCAATCAGCCCCAGCATTTT.

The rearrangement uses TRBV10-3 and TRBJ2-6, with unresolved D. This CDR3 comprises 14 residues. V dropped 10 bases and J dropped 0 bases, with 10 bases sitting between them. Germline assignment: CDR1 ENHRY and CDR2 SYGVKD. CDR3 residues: CATPLISGANVLTF. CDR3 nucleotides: TGTGCCACCCCGCTCATCTCTGGGGCCAACGTCCTGACTTTC.

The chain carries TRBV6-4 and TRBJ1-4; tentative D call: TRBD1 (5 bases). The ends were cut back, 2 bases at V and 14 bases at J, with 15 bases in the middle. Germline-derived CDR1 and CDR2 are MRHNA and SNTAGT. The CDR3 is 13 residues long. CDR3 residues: CASSDPGRRGLFF. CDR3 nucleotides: TGTGCCAGCAGTGACCCTGGCCGTCGGGGGCTGTTTTTT.

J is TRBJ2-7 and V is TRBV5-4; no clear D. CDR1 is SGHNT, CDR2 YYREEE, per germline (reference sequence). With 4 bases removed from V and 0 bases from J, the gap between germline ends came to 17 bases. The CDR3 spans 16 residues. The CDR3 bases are TGTGCCAGCAGCCGATATAGCACTCTAAGCTCCTACGAGCAGTACTTC. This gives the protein CASSRYSTLSSYEQYF.

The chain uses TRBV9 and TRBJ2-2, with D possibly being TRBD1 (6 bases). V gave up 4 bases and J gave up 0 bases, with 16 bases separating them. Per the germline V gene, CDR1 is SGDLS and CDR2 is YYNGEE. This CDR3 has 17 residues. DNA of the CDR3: TGTGCCAGCAGCAAACGGACAGATCTCGCGAACACCGGGGAGCTGTTTTTT. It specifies CASSKRTDLANTGELFF.

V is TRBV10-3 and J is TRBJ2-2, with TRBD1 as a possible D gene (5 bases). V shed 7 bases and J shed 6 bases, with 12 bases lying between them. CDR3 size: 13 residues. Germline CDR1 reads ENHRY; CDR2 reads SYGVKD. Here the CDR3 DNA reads TGTGCCATCACCCACCAACAGGCCGGGGAGCTGTTTTTT. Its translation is CAITHQQAGELFF.

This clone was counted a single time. CDR3: CASSPTTNYGYTF. The CDR3 region has the DNA TGTGCCAGCAGCCCCACCACTAACTATGGCTACACCTTC. This chain connects TRBV7-2 to TRBJ1-2, with D hard to call. Per germline, CDR1 SGHTA and CDR2 FQGNSA. This CDR3 has 13 amino acids. V shed 5 bases and J shed 0 bases, with 7 bases lying between them.

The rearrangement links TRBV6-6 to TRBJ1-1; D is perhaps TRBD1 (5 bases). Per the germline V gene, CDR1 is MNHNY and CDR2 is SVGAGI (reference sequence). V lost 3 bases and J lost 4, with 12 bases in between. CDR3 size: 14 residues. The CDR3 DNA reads TGTGCCAGCAGTTATGGCAGGGTGGCCACTGAAGCTTTCTTT. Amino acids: CASSYGRVATEAFF.

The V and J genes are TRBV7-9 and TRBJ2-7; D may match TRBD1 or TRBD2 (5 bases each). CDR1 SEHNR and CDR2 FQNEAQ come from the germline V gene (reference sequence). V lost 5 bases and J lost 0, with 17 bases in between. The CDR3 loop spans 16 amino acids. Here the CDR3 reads CASSRGTELSSYEQYF. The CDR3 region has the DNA TGTGCCAGCAGCCGTGGGACCGAGCTTAGCTCCTACGAGCAGTACTTC.